Below, one TCR beta chain is given with its context. Its antigen is not yet known. Base qualities were left out, and no much larger clone turns up one base away. This sample stems from a study of OX40 agonist ivuxolimab in advanced cancers. At the level of the whole study: Ivuxolimab, which targeted the costimulatory receptor OX40 (CD134), was an agonistic, fully human IgG2 monoclonal antibody. In the dose-escalation cohort, approximately 83% of patients were male, and the mean age was roughly 60 years with a range of about 20 to 79. The paper describes the monotherapy dose-escalation part (N of about 52 patients) of the phase I trial of ivuxolimab. Three dose-escalation patients achieved partial responses, one with hepatocellular carcinoma and two with cutaneous melanoma. Prior anti-PD-1, anti-PD-L1 or anti-CTLA-4 therapy was permitted, and checkpoint inhibitors had been received by approximately 39% of dose-escalation patients. Of the 52 patients in dose escalation, about 20 had hepatocellular carcinoma, about 15 had melanoma, 9 had renal cell carcinoma and 9 had head and neck cancer. Intravenous ivuxolimab was administered to patients every 2 weeks at six dose levels: 0.01, 0.1, 0.3, 1.5, 3 and 10 mg/kg. Peripheral TCRbeta sequencing was intended to test whether TCR sequence diversity was altered and clonal T-cell expansion was caused by ivuxolimab.

Genomic DNA was isolated from the sorted cells so that the TCRbeta CDR3 region could be sequenced. The immunoSEQ Assay was used to sequence the TCRbeta CDR3 regions. TCRdb mirrors the immuneACCESS table, restricted to in-frame sequences. Some clones are absent from its copies; in checked studies, under half trace to an unresolved V gene, and the reason for the others is unknown. A total of approximately 23,000 clones appear in this sample, around nine tenths of them only once. Clones ranked in the top ten supply around a quarter of the sample. Summary of the overall study and its limitations: In partial responders in the 0.1-3.0 mg/kg groups, normalized peripheral clonal expansion was found to be among the lowest, especially among CD8+ T cells. Low levels of normalized T-cell clonal expansion were also seen in some nonresponding patients. After ivuxolimab, expanded clones were on average more numerous among CD8+ T cells than among CD4+ T cells. The antigen specificity of the clonally expanded peripheral T cells was not determined. At doses of 0.1 to 3.0 mg/kg, clonal expansion of both CD4+ and CD8+ blood T cells was observed from baseline to week 6.

The trial excluded patients who had a history of autoimmune disease or who were on systemic immunosuppression. Peripheral blood for TCR sequencing was drawn from every dose cohort at baseline, at cycle 4 day 1 and at cycle 7 day 1. The samples were drawn from a first-in-human, open-label, multicenter phase I dose-escalation trial of ivuxolimab. Adults with locally advanced or metastatic melanoma, renal cell, hepatocellular, or head and neck squamous cell carcinoma were enrolled in the trial. CD4+ and CD8+ T cells were sorted separately from peripheral blood before TCR sequencing. Relative to germline, V is 1 base shorter and J is 6 bases shorter, with 12 bases between their ends. The CDR3 holds 14 amino acids from the cysteine to the phenylalanine. Here the CDR3 DNA is all that survives: 42 bases in frame from base 1. Based on the germline V gene (reference sequence), the CDR1 and CDR2 sequences are MNHEY and SMNVEV.

This TCR came from an adult with an advanced solid tumor such as melanoma, head and neck, liver or kidney cancer. The chain is encoded by TRBV27 joined to TRBJ1-1, and perhaps TRBD1 as D gene, on 5 matching bases. The sample was CD4+ or CD8+ T cells sorted from blood, taken in a trial of the OX40 agonist ivuxolimab. The nucleotide sequence reads TGTGCCAGCAGTTTATTAGACAGCCTGCCTGAAGCTTTCTTT. The resulting protein is CASSLLDSLPEAFF.